In its sample, the clone carrying this T cell receptor (beta chain) was seen many times. Its antigen is not known. TCRdb ran MiXCR on the 5' RACE reads and lists one entry per CDR3 protein. The sample lists nearly 55,000 distinct CDR3 sequences; under 20% were seen once. Findings and limits, study-wide: The larger cohort examined one V-J beta rearrangement, not whole repertoires. Greatest tumor Treg TCR overlap was with tumor naive CD4+ cells.

The germline V gene has CDR1 SGHRS and CDR2 YFSETQ. Trimming left V 2 bases short and J 1 base short, with 9 bases between. The CDR3 runs to 14 residues. The chain joins TRBV5-1 to TRBJ1-1, with D possibly TRBD1 on 6 matching bases. The sample consisted of naive CD4+ T cells sorted from blood. Subset in this sample: naive CD4+ T cells, CD4+CD45RA+CD25-. The clonotype originates from a female donor with breast cancer. The CDR3 region has the DNA TGCGCCAGCAGCTTCCAGGGGACGAACACTGAAGCTTTCTTT. Translated: CASSFQGTNTEAFF.